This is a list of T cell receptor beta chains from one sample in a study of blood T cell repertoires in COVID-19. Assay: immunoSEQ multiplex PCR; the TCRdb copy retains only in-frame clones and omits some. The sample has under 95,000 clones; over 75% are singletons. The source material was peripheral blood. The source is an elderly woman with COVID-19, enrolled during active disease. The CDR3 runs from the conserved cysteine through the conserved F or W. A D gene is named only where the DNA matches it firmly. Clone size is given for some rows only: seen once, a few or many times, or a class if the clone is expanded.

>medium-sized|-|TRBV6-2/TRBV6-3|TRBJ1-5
TGTGCCAGCAGTTACGGCGTCAGGGGCGCCAATCAGCCCCAGCATTTT
CASSYGVRGANQPQHF
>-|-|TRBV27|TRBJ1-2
TGTGCCAGCAGGCTCGGAGTAGCTAACTATGGCTACACCTTC
CASRLGVANYGYTF
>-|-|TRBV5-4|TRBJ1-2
TGTGCCAGCAGCTTCGCGACAGGCAATAACTATGGCTACACCTTC
CASSFATGNNYGYTF
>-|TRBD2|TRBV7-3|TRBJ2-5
TGTGCCAGCAGCTTGGGGACTAGCGGGGGGCTCCAAGAGACCCAGTACTTC
CASSLGTSGGLQETQYF
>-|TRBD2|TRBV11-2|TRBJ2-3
TGTGCCAGCAGTCAAGCGGGGACTAGCACAGATACGCAGTATTTT
CASSQAGTSTDTQYF
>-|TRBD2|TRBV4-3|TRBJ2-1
TGCGCCAGCAGCCAAGGCCGGGGAAGCGGGGGGGCCTACAATGAGCAGTTCTTC
CASSQGRGSGGAYNEQFF
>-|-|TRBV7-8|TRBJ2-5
TGTGCCAGCAGCTCCAACAGGGATGAGTGGGAGACCCAGTACTTC
CASSSNRDEWETQYF
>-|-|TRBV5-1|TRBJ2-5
TGCGCCAGCAGCCCCGGGACACTAGAGACCCAGTACTTC
CASSPGTLETQYF
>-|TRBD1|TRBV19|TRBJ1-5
TGTGCCAGTGTCCCGGGACAGGGGTGGGTCGGCAATCAGCCCCAGCATTTT
CASVPGQGWVGNQPQHF
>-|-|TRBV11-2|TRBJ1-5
TGTGCCAGCGACAGAGATAGCAATCAGCCCCAGCATTTT
CASDRDSNQPQHF
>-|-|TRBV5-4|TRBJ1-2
TGTGCCAGCAGCATAGACATCACTAACTATGGCTACACCTTC
CASSIDITNYGYTF
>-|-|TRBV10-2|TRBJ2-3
TGCGCCAGCAGCCCATGGGGCTCCCAACCTGGGAGCACAGATACGCAGTATTTT
CASSPWGSQPGSTDTQYF
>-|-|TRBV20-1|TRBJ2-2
TGCAGTGCTAGTAACAGAATGAACACCGGGGAGCTGTTTTTT
CSASNRMNTGELFF
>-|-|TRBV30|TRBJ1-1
TGTGCCTGGAGTGTCCTAAACCCTGAAGCTTTCTTT
CAWSVLNPEAFF
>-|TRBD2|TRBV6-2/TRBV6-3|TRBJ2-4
TGTGCCAGCAGTAAATGGACTAGCGGAGAGGGTGACATTCAGTACTTC
CASSKWTSGEGDIQYF
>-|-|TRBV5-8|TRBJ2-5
TGTGCCAGCAGCTTGGTGTCCTCGGAGACCCAGTACTTC
CASSLVSSETQYF
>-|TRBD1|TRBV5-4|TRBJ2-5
TGTGCCAGCAGCTTTACAGGGGGAGAGACCCAGTACTTC
CASSFTGGETQYF
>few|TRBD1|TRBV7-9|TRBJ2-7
TGTGCCAGCAGCGGGACAGGGGCCGGCGAGCAGTACTTC
CASSGTGAGEQYF
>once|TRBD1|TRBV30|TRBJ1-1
TGTGCCTGGAGTACCGGGACAGGACAACTAGGAGCTTTCTTT
CAWSTGTGQLGAFF
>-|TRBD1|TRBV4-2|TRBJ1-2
TGTGCCAGCAGCCAAGAAGGGGGCGTAGGCTATGGCTACACCTTC
CASSQEGGVGYGYTF
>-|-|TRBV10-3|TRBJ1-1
TGTGCCATCAGTGGGACACCGAACACTGAAGCTTTCTTT
CAISGTPNTEAFF
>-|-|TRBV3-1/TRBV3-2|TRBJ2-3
TGTGCCAGCAGCCAAGACAGGGAAAGAGATACGCAGTATTTT
CASSQDRERDTQYF
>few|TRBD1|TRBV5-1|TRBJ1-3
TGCGCCAGCAGCCAAATACCGACAGGGGCCGGAAACACCATATATTTT
CASSQIPTGAGNTIYF
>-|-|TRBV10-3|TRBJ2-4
TGTGCCACCCAAGGAGGGGTTAAAAACATTCAGTACTTC
CATQGGVKNIQYF
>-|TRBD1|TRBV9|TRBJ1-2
TGTGCCAGCAGCGCAGGGGGTGGCTACACCTTC
CASSAGGGYTF
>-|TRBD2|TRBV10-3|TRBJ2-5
TGTGCCATCAGTGAGCGAGCGGGGGGCGGAGGTGAGACCCAGTACTTC
CAISERAGGGGETQYF
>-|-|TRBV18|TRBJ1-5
TGTGCCAGCTCACAGGAGCTCAATCAGCCCCAGCATTTT
CASSQELNQPQHF
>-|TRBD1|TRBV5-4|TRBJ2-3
TGTGCCAGCAGTTTGGACAGGGCGGATACGCAGTATTTT
CASSLDRADTQYF
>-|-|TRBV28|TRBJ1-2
TGTGCCAGCAGTTCCCTCAGGGATGGTTTGGTTTATGGCTACACCTTC
CASSSLRDGLVYGYTF
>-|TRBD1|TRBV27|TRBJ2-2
TGTGCCAGCAGTTTCGGACAGGGGGCCGGGGAGCTGTTTTTT
CASSFGQGAGELFF
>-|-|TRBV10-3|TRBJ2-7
TGTGCCATCAGGGCCAGCTACGAGCAGTACTTC
CAIRASYEQYF
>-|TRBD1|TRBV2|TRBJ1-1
TGTGCCAGCAGTGGCACAGGGGGCGTAACTGAAGCTTTCTTT
CASSGTGGVTEAFF
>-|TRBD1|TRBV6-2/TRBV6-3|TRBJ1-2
TGTGCCAGCAGTTACGGGACAGTGCGTGGAATCTATGGCTACACCTTC
CASSYGTVRGIYGYTF
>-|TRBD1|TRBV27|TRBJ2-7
TGTGCCAGCGGCCGACAGGGGGCTCTTTACGAGCAGTACTTC
CASGRQGALYEQYF
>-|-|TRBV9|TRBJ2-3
TGTGCCAGCAGCGTAGAGGGGGCGGAATGGAGGGCGCAGTATTTT
CASSVEGAEWRAQYF
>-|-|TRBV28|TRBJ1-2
TGTGCCAGCAGTTACTGGGCGGGCGGAAACTATGGCTACACCTTC
CASSYWAGGNYGYTF
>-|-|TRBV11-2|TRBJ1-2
TGTGCCAGCAGCCAGGGAAACAACTATGGCTACACCTTC
CASSQGNNYGYTF
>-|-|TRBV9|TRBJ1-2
TGTGCCAGCAGCGTGCCACTCGGTGGTGGCTACACCTTC
CASSVPLGGGYTF
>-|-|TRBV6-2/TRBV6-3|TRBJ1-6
TGTGCCAGCAGTTACTCGAGTAGTTGGGGCAATTCACCCCTCCACTTT
CASSYSSSWGNSPLHF
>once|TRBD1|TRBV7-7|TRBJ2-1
TGTGCTAGCAGCTCGCAGGGGGCGGACAATGAGCAGTTCTTC
CASSSQGADNEQFF
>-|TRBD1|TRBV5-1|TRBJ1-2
TGCGCCAGCAGGTGGGACAGGGGGGACTATGGCTACACCTTC
CASRWDRGDYGYTF
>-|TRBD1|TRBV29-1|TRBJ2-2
TGCAGCGCACAGGGGGCGCGCACCGGGGAGCTGTTTTTT
CSAQGARTGELFF
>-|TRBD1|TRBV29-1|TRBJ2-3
TGCAGCGTTAGGACAGGGAGCACAGATACGCAGTATTTT
CSVRTGSTDTQYF
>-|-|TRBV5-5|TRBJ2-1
TGTGCCAGCAGCTTGGCGCCCCCGGATGAGCAGTTCTTC
CASSLAPPDEQFF
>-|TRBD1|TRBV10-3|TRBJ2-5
TGTGCCATCAGTGAGTCGGGCAGGGGGCTTCTAGAGACCCAGTACTTC
CAISESGRGLLETQYF
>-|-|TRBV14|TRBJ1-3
TGTGCCAGCAGCCACCCGGGACAAGGAAACACCATATATTTT
CASSHPGQGNTIYF
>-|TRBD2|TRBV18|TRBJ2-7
TGTGCCAGCTCCCAGGAGCGGGACCCATCCTACGAGCAGTACTTC
CASSQERDPSYEQYF
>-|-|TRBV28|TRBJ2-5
TGTGCCAGCAGTCTCTACCCCCCAGGAATCCAAGAGACCCAGTACTTC
CASSLYPPGIQETQYF
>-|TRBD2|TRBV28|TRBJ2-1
TGTGCCAGCAGTTTAGGGGGGGAGGATGAGCAGTTCTTC
CASSLGGEDEQFF
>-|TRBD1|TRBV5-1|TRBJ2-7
TGCGCCAGCAGCTTCTCTGACAGGGGGCGCGAGCAGTACTTC
CASSFSDRGREQYF
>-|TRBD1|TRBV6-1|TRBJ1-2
TGTGCCAGCAGTGAATGGGACAGGGGAGGCTACACCTTC
CASSEWDRGGYTF
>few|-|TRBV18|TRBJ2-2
TGTGCCAGCTCACCACGGGCCAGAAACACCGGGGAGCTGTTTTTT
CASSPRARNTGELFF
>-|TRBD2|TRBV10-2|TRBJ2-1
TGCGCCAGCAGTAGACCGGGACTAGCGGGAGAGGGGTACAATGAGCAGTTCTTC
CASSRPGLAGEGYNEQFF
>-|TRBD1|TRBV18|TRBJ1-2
TGTGCCAGCTCGCTCGGACAGGGGTTTGGCTACACCTTC
CASSLGQGFGYTF
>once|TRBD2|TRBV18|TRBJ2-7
TGTGCCAGCTCACCGCTAGCGGGTTACGAGCAGTACTTC
CASSPLAGYEQYF
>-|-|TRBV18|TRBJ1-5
TGTGCCAGCTCACCCGGAAGGGGTAGCAATCAGCCCCAGCATTTT
CASSPGRGSNQPQHF
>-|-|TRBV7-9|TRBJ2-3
TGTGCCAGCAGCTCGGGTCTCGATACGCAGTATTTT
CASSSGLDTQYF
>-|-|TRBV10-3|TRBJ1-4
TGTGCCACCCGGGACTCTGGTGAAAAACTGTTTTTT
CATRDSGEKLFF